Only one count was recorded for the clone carrying this T cell receptor (beta chain). In the original processing: From reference gene primer amplification, estimates of nucleated cell counts were derived. Assay used: immunoSEQ multiplex PCR; TCRdb lists only in-frame clones, some missing. That table furnishes V, J and clone size, whereas the DNA furnished D and trimming. The profile covers approximately 77,000 clones, with 70% to 90% appearing a single time and 15% to 20% taken by the ten largest. This specimen comes from a study of blood T cell repertoires in COVID-19. Background on the study: Both acute and convalescent COVID-19 samples were obtained from the United States, Italy and Spain. T cells, B-cell-depleted T cells, or PBMCs supplied cDNA or gDNA.

With 9 bases removed from V and 5 bases from J, the gap between germline ends came to 13 bases. The CDR3 sequence is 12 residues long. The V gene's germline CDR1 is SNHLY and CDR2 FYNNEI. The source is a woman aged 55-69 years with acute or convalescent COVID-19. Sequencing was performed on peripheral blood. J is TRBJ2-5 and V is TRBV2; a weak D match, TRBD2 (5 bases). The CDR3 sequence: CASRKLGETQYF. The CDR3 DNA follows: TGTGCCAGTAGGAAACTAGGGGAGACCCAGTACTTC. Full variable domain (outside the CDR3, taken from reference TRBV2 and TRBJ2-5): EPEVTQTPSHQVTQMGQEVILRCVPISNHLYFYWYRQILGQKVEFLVSFYNNEISEKSEIFDDQFSVERPDGSNFTLKIRSTKLEDSAMYFCASRKLGETQYFGPGTRLLVL.